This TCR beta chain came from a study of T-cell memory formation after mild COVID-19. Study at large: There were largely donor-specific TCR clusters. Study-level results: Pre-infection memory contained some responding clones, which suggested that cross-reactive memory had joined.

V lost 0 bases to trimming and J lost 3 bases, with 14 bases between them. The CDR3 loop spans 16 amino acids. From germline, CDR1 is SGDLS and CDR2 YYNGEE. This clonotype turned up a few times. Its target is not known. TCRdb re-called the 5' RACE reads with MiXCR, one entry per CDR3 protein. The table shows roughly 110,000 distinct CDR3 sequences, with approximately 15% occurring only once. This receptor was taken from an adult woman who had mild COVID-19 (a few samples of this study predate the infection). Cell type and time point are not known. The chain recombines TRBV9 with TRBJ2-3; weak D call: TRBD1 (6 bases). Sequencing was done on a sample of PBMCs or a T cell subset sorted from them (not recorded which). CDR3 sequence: CASSVEGTPITDTQYF. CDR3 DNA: TGTGCCAGCAGCGTAGAGGGGACACCTATAACAGATACGCAGTATTTT.